This is a list of T cell receptor beta chains from one sample in a study of cytomegalovirus exposure and HLA in healthy donors. TCRdb's copy holds only in-frame clones and misses some; the assay was immunoSEQ multiplex PCR. The data hold 200,000 or so clones, with 80% to 85% observed a single time. Sequenced input: PBMCs. The receptors derive from a woman aged 40 to 50 in good health and CMV-seronegative. Each CDR3 is given with its conserved first and last residue. The order of the fields is J gene, clone size, V gene, D gene, CDR3 DNA, CDR3 protein. D genes are given only for firm matches. The size entry is marked missing in some rows and otherwise reads once, few, many or a size class.

TRBJ2-7 | . | TRBV7-8 | . | TGTGCCAGCAGGGTTTGGGGGGACTCCTACGAGCAGTACTTC | CASRVWGDSYEQYF
TRBJ2-6 | . | TRBV5-1 | . | TGCGCCAGCAGCCCCCGACCGACAGTGATAAGCTCTGGGGCCAACGTCCTGACTTTC | CASSPRPTVISSGANVLTF
TRBJ1-5 | . | TRBV5-5 | . | TGTGCCAGCAGCTTGGGCTCGTTAACAGGGAATCAGCCCCAGCATTTT | CASSLGSLTGNQPQHF
TRBJ2-7 | . | TRBV7-9 | . | TGTGCCAGCAGCTTAGGAGTAGGGAGGACCTACGAGCAGTACTTC | CASSLGVGRTYEQYF
TRBJ2-7 | . | TRBV5-1 | TRBD1 | TGCGCCAGCAAGGGGGACAGGGGTTACGAGCAGTACTTC | CASKGDRGYEQYF
TRBJ1-2 | once | TRBV5-1 | TRBD1 | TGCGCCAGCAGCTTGGGAGCCGGGACAGGGGGCGCAGGTGGCTACACCTTC | CASSLGAGTGGAGGYTF
TRBJ2-2 | . | TRBV6-4 | . | TGTGCCAGCAGTGGGCAGTCGAACACCGGGGAGCTGTTTTTT | CASSGQSNTGELFF
TRBJ1-2 | . | TRBV25-1 | TRBD1 | TGTGCCAGCAGCTACCCCGGGACAGTGGACTATGGCTACACCTTC | CASSYPGTVDYGYTF
TRBJ1-1 | . | TRBV11-2 | . | TGTGCCAGCAGCCTTCACATTACAGCTTCCCAAGAAGCTTTCTTT | CASSLHITASQEAFF
TRBJ1-4 | . | TRBV6-1 | TRBD1 | TGTGCCAGCAGCGCCCAGGGGGCCCCCTTTGAAAAACTGTTTTTT | CASSAQGAPFEKLFF
TRBJ2-5 | . | TRBV6-1 | . | TGTGCCAGTAGGGTCAGCAGGGCAGGAGAGACCCAGTACTTC | CASRVSRAGETQYF
TRBJ2-7 | once | TRBV30 | TRBD2 | TGTGCCTGTACTAGCGGATTATACGAGCAGTACTTC | CACTSGLYEQYF
TRBJ1-4 | . | TRBV5-5 | TRBD1 | TGTGCCAGCAGCCCGGAAATGGGACAGCTCAATGAAAAACTGTTTTTT | CASSPEMGQLNEKLFF
TRBJ2-2 | . | TRBV27 | . | TGTGCCAGCAGTTTTTGGGAGACCGGGGAGCTGTTTTTT | CASSFWETGELFF
TRBJ1-2 | . | TRBV6-1 | . | TGTGCCAGCATTTTAAGGGGTTCGGATGGCTACACCTTC | CASILRGSDGYTF
TRBJ2-5 | . | TRBV5-1 | TRBD2 | TGCGCCAGCAGCTCCCCGCCCGGGAAGGGAGGGTTGCGGGAGACCCAGTACTTC | CASSSPPGKGGLRETQYF
TRBJ1-3 | . | TRBV29-1 | . | TGCAGCGTTGAACAAGGGGCCGCGGGGACTGGAAACACCATATATTTT | CSVEQGAAGTGNTIYF
TRBJ2-3 | once | TRBV9 | TRBD2 | TGTGCCAGCAGCGTATCTGCTAGCGGGGAGGGAGATACGCAGTATTTT | CASSVSASGEGDTQYF
TRBJ2-7 | few | TRBV28 | . | TGTGCCAGCAGTTCCCCCGGGACGGGACTCTACGAGCAGTACTTC | CASSSPGTGLYEQYF
TRBJ2-5 | . | TRBV5-1 | TRBD1 | TGCGCCAGCAGTAAGGGGACAGGCAGCATCTTCCAGTACTTC | CASSKGTGSIFQYF
TRBJ2-5 | . | TRBV6-5 | . | TGTGCCAGCAGGCGACAGCGCCAAGAGACCCAGTACTTC | CASRRQRQETQYF
TRBJ1-2 | . | TRBV2 | . | TGTGCCAGCAAGCGGTCGGACAGCCCTAACTATGGCTACACCTTC | CASKRSDSPNYGYTF
TRBJ2-1 | . | TRBV30 | . | TGTGCCTGGAGTGAAGCTAATGAGCAGTTCTTC | CAWSEANEQFF
TRBJ2-1 | . | TRBV5-3 | TRBD2 | TGTGCCAGCCCCCACCCTAGCGGAACGCAGCAGTTCTTC | CASPHPSGTQQFF
TRBJ1-5 | once | TRBV2 | TRBD1 | TGTGCCAGCAGTGTAGGACAGGGTAGGCAGCCCCAGCATTTT | CASSVGQGRQPQHF
TRBJ2-7 | . | TRBV28 | . | TGTGCCAGCAGTTTTCCGAGGAAGGGAGTCGAGCAGTACTTC | CASSFPRKGVEQYF
TRBJ2-3 | . | TRBV21-1 | . | TGTGCCAGCCGCCAGTTCCGATCCACAGATACGCAGTATTTT | CASRQFRSTDTQYF
TRBJ1-4 | . | TRBV29-1 | . | TGCAGCGTTGAACCCCGCGCTCTTAATGAAAAACTGTTTTTT | CSVEPRALNEKLFF
TRBJ1-1 | few | TRBV28 | TRBD1 | TGTGCCAGCAGTACCCCGGGACAGGGAGGGGTGCACACTGAAGCTTTCTTT | CASSTPGQGGVHTEAFF
TRBJ1-4 | . | TRBV11-2 | . | TGTGCCAGCAGCTTACCCAGGGCAGGGAGGGAAAAACTGTTTTTT | CASSLPRAGREKLFF
TRBJ2-7 | . | TRBV2 | . | TGTGCCAGCAGTGACGCTCTTAGCTACGAGCAGTACTTC | CASSDALSYEQYF
TRBJ2-7 | . | TRBV28 | . | TGTGCCAGCAGTTTGTCCAGGACCTACGAGCAGTACTTC | CASSLSRTYEQYF
TRBJ2-1 | . | TRBV28 | . | TGTGCCAGCAGTTCGGGGGCCCGGACAGGTAGATACAATGAGCAGTTCTTC | CASSSGARTGRYNEQFF
TRBJ2-5 | . | TRBV6-6 | TRBD2 | TGTGCCAGCAGTACCGGACTAGCGTCGGGGGGCCAGTACTTC | CASSTGLASGGQYF
TRBJ2-1 | . | TRBV9 | . | TGTGCCAGCAATGGCGGAGCCCACAATGAGCAGTTCTTC | CASNGGAHNEQFF
TRBJ1-2 | . | TRBV30 | . | TGTGCCTGGAGTGCGACACCGGGACATCCCTATGGCTACACCTTC | CAWSATPGHPYGYTF
TRBJ2-7 | . | TRBV19 | TRBD1 | TGTGCCAGTAGTTTCGGGACAGACTACGAGCAGTACTTC | CASSFGTDYEQYF